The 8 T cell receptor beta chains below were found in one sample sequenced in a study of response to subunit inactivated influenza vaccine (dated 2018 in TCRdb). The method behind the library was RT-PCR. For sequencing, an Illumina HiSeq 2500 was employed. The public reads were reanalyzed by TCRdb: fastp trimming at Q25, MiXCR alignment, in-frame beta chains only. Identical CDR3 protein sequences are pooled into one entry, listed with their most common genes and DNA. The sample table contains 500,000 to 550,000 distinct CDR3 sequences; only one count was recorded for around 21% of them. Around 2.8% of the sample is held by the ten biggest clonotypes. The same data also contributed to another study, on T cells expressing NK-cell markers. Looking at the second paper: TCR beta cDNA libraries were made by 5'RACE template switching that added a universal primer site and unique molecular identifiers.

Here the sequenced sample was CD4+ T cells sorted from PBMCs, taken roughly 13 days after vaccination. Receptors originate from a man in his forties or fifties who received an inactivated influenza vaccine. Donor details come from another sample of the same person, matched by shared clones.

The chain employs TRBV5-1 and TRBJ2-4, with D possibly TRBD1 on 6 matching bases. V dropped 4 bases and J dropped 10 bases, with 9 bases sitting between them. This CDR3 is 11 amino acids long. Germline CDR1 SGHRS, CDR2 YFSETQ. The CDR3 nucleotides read TGCGCCAGCAGCCCCGGACAGATTCAGTACTTC. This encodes CASSPGQIQYF.

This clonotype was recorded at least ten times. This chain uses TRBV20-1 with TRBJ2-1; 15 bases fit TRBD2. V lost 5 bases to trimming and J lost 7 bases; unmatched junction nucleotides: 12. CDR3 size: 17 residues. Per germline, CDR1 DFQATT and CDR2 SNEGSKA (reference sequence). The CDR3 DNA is TGCAGTGCTGCTACCATGAAGGGACTAGCGGGAGGTAATGAGCAGTTCTTC. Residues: CSAATMKGLAGGNEQFF.

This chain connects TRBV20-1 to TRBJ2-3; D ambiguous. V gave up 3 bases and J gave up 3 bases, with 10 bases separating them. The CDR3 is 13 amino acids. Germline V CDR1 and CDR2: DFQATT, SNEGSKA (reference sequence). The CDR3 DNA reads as TGCAGTGCTAGGAGTGATGAGACAGATACGCAGTATTTT. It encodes CSARSDETDTQYF.

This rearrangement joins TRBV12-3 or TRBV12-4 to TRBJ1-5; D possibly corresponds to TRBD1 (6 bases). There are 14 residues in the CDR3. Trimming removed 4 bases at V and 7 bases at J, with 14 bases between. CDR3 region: CASSSTGFRQPQHF. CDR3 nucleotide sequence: TGTGCCAGCAGTTCGACAGGATTTCGGCAGCCCCAGCATTTT.

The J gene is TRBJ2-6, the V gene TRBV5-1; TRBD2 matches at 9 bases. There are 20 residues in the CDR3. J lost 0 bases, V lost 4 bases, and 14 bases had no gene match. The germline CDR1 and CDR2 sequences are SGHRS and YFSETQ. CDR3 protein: CASSLVLAGRRYSGANVLTF. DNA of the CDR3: TGCGCCAGCAGCCTTGTACTAGCGGGTAGGAGATACTCTGGGGCCAACGTCCTGACTTTC.

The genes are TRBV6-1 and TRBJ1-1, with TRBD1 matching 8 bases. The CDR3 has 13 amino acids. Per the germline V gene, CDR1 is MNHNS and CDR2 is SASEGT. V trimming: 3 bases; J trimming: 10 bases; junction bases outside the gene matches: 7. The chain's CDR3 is CASSERQGNRAFF. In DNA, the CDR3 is TGTGCCAGCAGTGAGAGACAGGGGAATAGAGCTTTCTTT.

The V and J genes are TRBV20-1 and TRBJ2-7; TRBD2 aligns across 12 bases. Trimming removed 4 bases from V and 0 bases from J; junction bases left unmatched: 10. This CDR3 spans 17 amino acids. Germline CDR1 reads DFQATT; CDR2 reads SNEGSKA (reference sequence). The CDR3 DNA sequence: TGCAGTGCTACCACCCCCGGGACTAGCGGGTCCTCCTACGAGCAGTACTTC. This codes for CSATTPGTSGSSYEQYF.

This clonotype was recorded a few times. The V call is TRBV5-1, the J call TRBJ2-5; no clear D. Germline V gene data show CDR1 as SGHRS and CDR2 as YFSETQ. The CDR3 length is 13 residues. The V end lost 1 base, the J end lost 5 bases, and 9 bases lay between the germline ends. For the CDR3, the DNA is TGCGCCAGCAGCTTGAACCAGGAGGAGACCCAGTACTTC. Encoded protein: CASSLNQEETQYF.